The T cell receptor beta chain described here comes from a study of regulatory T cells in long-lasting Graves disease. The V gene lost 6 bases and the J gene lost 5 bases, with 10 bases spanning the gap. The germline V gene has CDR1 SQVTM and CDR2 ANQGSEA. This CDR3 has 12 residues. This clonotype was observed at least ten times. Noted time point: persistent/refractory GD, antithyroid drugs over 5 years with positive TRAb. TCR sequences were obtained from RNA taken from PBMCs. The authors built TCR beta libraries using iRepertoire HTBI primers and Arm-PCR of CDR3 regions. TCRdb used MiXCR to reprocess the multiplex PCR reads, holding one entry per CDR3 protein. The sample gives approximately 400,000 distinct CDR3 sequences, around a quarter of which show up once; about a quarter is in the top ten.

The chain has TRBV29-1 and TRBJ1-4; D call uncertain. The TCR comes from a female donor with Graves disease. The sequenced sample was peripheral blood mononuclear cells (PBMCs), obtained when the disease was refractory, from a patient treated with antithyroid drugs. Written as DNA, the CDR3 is TGCAGCGTGGGCTCGGGAAATGAAAAACTGTTTTTT. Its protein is CSVGSGNEKLFF.